The next 18 T cell receptor beta chains were all read from a single sample in a study of response to subunit inactivated influenza vaccine. TCRdb reprocessed the RT-PCR reads with MiXCR, giving one entry per CDR3 protein. The sample yields about 310,000 distinct CDR3 sequences, 21% seen once. Source: PBMCs from blood, taken 21 months after vaccination. The receptors were sampled from a man aged 50-75 years who received an inactivated influenza vaccine.

This clonotype was seen a single time. The chain has TRBV20-1 and TRBJ2-6; the match to TRBD2 covers 14 bases. CDR3 length equals 17 residues. Germline loops: CDR1 DFQATT, CDR2 SNEGSKA (reference sequence). V gave up 7 bases and J gave up 2 bases; unmatched junction bases: 7. CDR3 in amino acids: CSVHKTSGRAGANVLTF. Here the CDR3 DNA reads TGCAGTGTTCACAAGACTAGCGGGAGGGCTGGGGCCAACGTCCTGACTTTC.

The V gene is TRBV7-9, the J gene TRBJ1-2; TRBD1 matches 10 bases. J was trimmed by 4 bases and V by 5 bases; bases with no gene match: 7. Germline assignment: CDR1 SEHNR and CDR2 FQNEAQ (reference sequence). There are 15 residues in the CDR3. The CDR3 here is CASSPPGQGIYGYTF. CDR3 sequence (DNA): TGTGCCAGCAGCCCCCCGGGACAGGGGATCTATGGCTACACCTTC.

A few counts support this clonotype. This chain joins TRBV12-3 or TRBV12-4 and TRBJ1-5; maybe TRBD1 (5 bases). The CDR3 sequence is 14 residues long. V was trimmed by 3 bases and J by 5 bases, leaving 11 bases between them. CDR3 residues: CASSFSGNHQPQHF. The CDR3 DNA sequence: TGTGCCAGCAGTTTCTCAGGGAACCATCAGCCCCAGCATTTT.

This clonotype was seen just once. No conserved phenylalanine or tryptophan ends this CDR3, so it is likely a read error. V and J are TRBV12-3 or TRBV12-4 and TRBJ1-2; D uncertain. Trimming removed 0 bases at V and 2 bases at J, with 7 bases between. This CDR3 is 14 amino acids long. The CDR3 DNA sequence: TGTGCCAGCAGTTTAGCGTACGGGAACTATGGCTACACCCTC. Amino acids: CASSLAYGNYGYTL.

This clonotype was detected many times. The chain is built from TRBV18 and TRBJ1-1; 7 nucleotides align to TRBD1. After removal of 0 bases from V and 5 bases from J, the junction contained 3 bases not matched to a gene. The CDR3 spans 14 residues. In germline, CDR1 is KGHSH, CDR2 LQKENI. Here the CDR3 DNA reads TGTGCCAGCTCACCACCTGCAGGGGGGACTGAAGCTTTCTTT. This translates into CASSPPAGGTEAFF.

The V call is TRBV6-2 or TRBV6-3, the J call TRBJ2-5; D is unclear. The germline V and J ends were trimmed by 5 bases and 5 bases, with 15 bases remaining between them. The CDR3 consists of 14 residues. Germline assignment: CDR1 MNHEY and CDR2 SVGEGT. CDR3 protein: CASSTAWGGETQYF. The CDR3 DNA reads TGTGCCAGCAGTACCGCTTGGGGTGGGGAGACCCAGTACTTC.

This clonotype was seen more than once but under ten times. The gene calls are TRBV30 and TRBJ2-5; a possible D gene is TRBD1 (6 bases). The CDR3 runs 14 residues. V lost 2 bases and J lost 2, with 12 bases in between. Germline V gene sequence: CDR1 GTSNPN, CDR2 SVGIG (reference sequence). DNA for the CDR3: TGTGCCTGGAGTTTGACAGGAGGTCAAGAGACCCAGTACTTC. Its protein is CAWSLTGGQETQYF.

The sample holds many counts of this clonotype. This rearrangement joins TRBV3-1 to TRBJ2-2; D gene ambiguous. V lost 2 bases and J 0 bases, leaving 13 bases between the germline ends. Germline lookup yields CDR1 LGHDT and CDR2 YNNKEL (reference sequence). This CDR3 comprises 17 residues. DNA of the CDR3: TGTGCCAGCAGCCAAATCCCCCTTAGATCGAACACCGGGGAGCTGTTTTTT. Amino acids: CASSQIPLRSNTGELFF. The full variable domain, its missing parts supplied by reference TRBV3-1 and TRBJ2-2, is DTAVSQTPKYLVTQMGNDKSIKCEQNLGHDTMYWYKQDSKKFLKIMFSYNNKELIINETVPNRFSPKSPDKAHLNLHINSLELGDSAVYFCASSQIPLRSNTGELFFGEGSRLTVL.

The V and J genes are TRBV5-1 and TRBJ2-3; 9 bases are a match to TRBD2. V gave up 1 base and J gave up 6 bases; unmatched junction bases: 6. Germline CDR1 is SGHRS and CDR2 is YFSETQ. This CDR3 contains 15 residues. The CDR3 region is CASSLRLAGSDTQYF. DNA of the CDR3: TGCGCCAGCAGCTTGAGGCTAGCGGGAAGCGATACGCAGTATTTT.

The rearrangement joins TRBV19 to TRBJ2-1, with no clear D. The V end lost 1 base, the J end lost 7 bases, and 11 bases lay between the germline ends. The CDR3 covers 14 residues. Germline CDR1 LNHDA, CDR2 SQIVND (reference sequence). CDR3 DNA sequence: TGTGCCAGTAGTATAGGTTTTGGGTGGAATGAGCAGTTCTTC. Translated: CASSIGFGWNEQFF.

The V call is TRBV13, the J call TRBJ2-2; no clear D gene. The CDR3 contains 16 residues. Between the trimmed V and J ends, which lost 2 bases and 0 bases, there was a span of 10 bases. Germline V gene data show CDR1 as PRHDT and CDR2 as FYEKMQ (reference sequence). CDR3 protein: CASSLWAVANTGELFF. The CDR3 nucleotides are TGTGCCAGCAGCTTATGGGCAGTTGCGAACACCGGGGAGCTGTTTTTT.

This clonotype was detected many times. V is TRBV5-1 and J is TRBJ1-2, with D unclear. Germline loops: CDR1 SGHRS, CDR2 YFSETQ. V gave up 4 bases and J gave up 8 bases, with 21 bases separating them. This CDR3 spans 15 amino acids. The CDR3 protein is CASSGDATRLRGYTF. The CDR3 DNA is TGCGCCAGCAGCGGTGACGCAACAAGATTAAGAGGCTACACCTTC.

The chain combines TRBV4-1 with TRBJ2-2, with a weak D call TRBD1 (6 bases). The CDR3 totals 16 residues. Germline-derived CDR1 and CDR2 are MGHRA and YSYEKL. V dropped 0 bases and J dropped 6 bases, with 14 bases sitting between them. Written as DNA, the CDR3 is TGCGCCAGCAGCCAAGATGGAAGACAGGTGGCCGGGGAGCTGTTTTTT. It codes for CASSQDGRQVAGELFF.

The genes are TRBV13 and TRBJ2-7, with D perhaps being TRBD1 or TRBD2 (7 bases each). V was trimmed by 5 bases and J by 6 bases, leaving 20 bases between them. The germline CDR1 and CDR2 sequences are PRHDT and FYEKMQ (reference sequence). The CDR3 length is 15 residues. CDR3 coding DNA: TGTGCCAGCAGCCCCCAGACAGGGAGGGGTGGCGAGCAGTACTTC. Protein: CASSPQTGRGGEQYF.

The chain is built from TRBV12-3 or TRBV12-4 and TRBJ1-1; D not certain. This CDR3 is 13 amino acids long. V shed 8 bases and J shed 7 bases, with 17 bases lying between them. The DNA of the CDR3 is TGTGCCAGCGGCACTCCGGTGTCTCGTGAAGCTTTCTTT. This codes for CASGTPVSREAFF.

Only a few counts were recorded for this clonotype. The chain recombines TRBV4-2 with TRBJ2-7; the match to TRBD1 covers 9 bases. This CDR3 region has 16 residues. Germline lookup yields CDR1 LGHNA and CDR2 YNFKEQ. V lost 0 bases, J lost 5 bases, and 8 bases stayed unmatched. Here the CDR3 DNA reads TGTGCCAGCAGCCAAGATAGGTCCGGGACAGGGAACGAGCAGTACTTC. This gives the protein CASSQDRSGTGNEQYF.

This clonotype was picked up a small number of times. The rearrangement joins TRBV5-1 to TRBJ1-6; D perhaps matches TRBD1 (5 bases). The CDR3 is 17 residues long. CDR1 and CDR2 from the germline V gene are SGHRS and YFSETQ. The V end lost 3 bases, the J end lost 5 bases, and 18 bases lay between the germline ends. CDR3 DNA: TGCGCCAGCAGCTCCAACCCCGGGGTAGGGGATAATTCACCCCTCCACTTT. This codes for CASSSNPGVGDNSPLHF.

The rearrangement uses TRBV7-8 and TRBJ2-2, with D tentatively TRBD2 (7 bases). CDR1 and CDR2 from the germline V gene are SGHVS and FQNEAQ. CDR3 size: 15 residues. V lost 7 bases, J lost 5 bases, and 17 bases lay in between. The CDR3 protein is CASTQRGGGTGELFF. The DNA of the CDR3 is TGTGCCAGCACGCAGCGAGGGGGGGGGACCGGGGAGCTGTTTTTT.